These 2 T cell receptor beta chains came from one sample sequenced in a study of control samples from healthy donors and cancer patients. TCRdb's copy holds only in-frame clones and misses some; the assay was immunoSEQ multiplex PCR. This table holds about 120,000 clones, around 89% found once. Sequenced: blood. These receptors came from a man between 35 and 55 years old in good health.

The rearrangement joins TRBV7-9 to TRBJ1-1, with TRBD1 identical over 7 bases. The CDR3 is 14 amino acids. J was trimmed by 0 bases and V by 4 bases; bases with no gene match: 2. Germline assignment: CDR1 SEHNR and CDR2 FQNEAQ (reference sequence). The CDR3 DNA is TGTGCCAGCAGCTCGGGACAGTTGAACACTGAAGCTTTCTTT. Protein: CASSSGQLNTEAFF. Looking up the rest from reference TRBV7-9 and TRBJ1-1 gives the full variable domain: DTGVSQNPRHKITKRGQNVTFRCDPISEHNRLYWYRQTLGQGPEFLTYFQNEAQLEKSRLLSDRFSAERPKGSFSTLEIQRTEQGDSAMYLCASSSGQLNTEAFFGQGTRLTVV.

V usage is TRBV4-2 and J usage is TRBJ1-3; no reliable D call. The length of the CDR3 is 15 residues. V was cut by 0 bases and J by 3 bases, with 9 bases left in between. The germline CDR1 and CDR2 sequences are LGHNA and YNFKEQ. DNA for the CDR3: TGTGCCAGCAGCCAAGAAGGAGGGAATGGAAACACCATATATTTT. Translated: CASSQEGGNGNTIYF.